The rows below give T cell receptor beta chains drawn from one sample of a study of T cells in Graves' hyperthyroidism and ophthalmopathy. MiXCR, applied by TCRdb to the multiplex PCR reads, yields one record per CDR3 protein. The sample contains approximately 600,000 distinct CDR3 sequences, 11% to 15% of which appear only once. The source material was blood. The source is a woman in her twenties or thirties with Graves' hyperthyroidism that later progressed to Graves' ophthalmopathy. Each CDR3 is given with its conserved first and last residue. D genes are given only for firm matches. Size tells how often a clone was seen (once, few, many) or the class of an expanded clone, and some rows leave it out.

TGTGCCAGCAGGTCCGAGCGGCCCCCGGGGATCCCTCGATCATTTAGCTCCTACAATGAGGAGTTCTTC,CASRSERPPGIPRSFSSYNEEFF,few,TRBJ2-1,.,TRBV2
TGCAGCGTCACCAGACTAGCGGAGCTATACAATGAGCAGTTCTTC,CSVTRLAELYNEQFF,.,TRBJ2-1,TRBD2,TRBV29-1
TGTGCCAGCAGCCCTTCGACCGGACTAGCGGGTTACAATGAGCAGTTCTTC,CASSPSTGLAGYNEQFF,.,TRBJ2-1,TRBD2,TRBV7-3
TGTGCCAGCAGCCATACCGGGACGGAGAATTCACCCCTCCACTTT,CASSHTGTENSPLHF,few,TRBJ1-6,.,TRBV4-2
TGTGCCAGCAGTTTAGTGGTTACTAGCGGGGGCAATGAGCAGTTCTTC,CASSLVVTSGGNEQFF,many,TRBJ2-1,TRBD2,TRBV12-3/TRBV12-4
TGTGCCAGTACTCTAGCGGGATTGAACACCGGGGAGCTGTTTTTT,CASTLAGLNTGELFF,.,TRBJ2-2,TRBD2,TRBV19
TGTGCCAGCAGCTTAGGAGGGTCGATAGATACGCAGTATTTT,CASSLGGSIDTQYF,many,TRBJ2-3,.,TRBV13
TGCGCCAGCAGCCAGGGAATTCGGATTGCGAACACTGAAGCTTTCTTT,CASSQGIRIANTEAFF,few,TRBJ1-1,.,TRBV4-3
TGTGCCAGCAGCCTCCCGGAGAGGCAGACTGACTATGGCTACACCTTC,CASSLPERQTDYGYTF,few,TRBJ1-2,.,TRBV7-2
TGTGCCAGCAGCGCTCTAGCGGGAGAGGCTGATACGCAGTATTTT,CASSALAGEADTQYF,few,TRBJ2-3,TRBD2,TRBV3-1
TGTGCCAACAGGGCCACCGGGGAGCTGTTTTTT,CANRATGELFF,many,TRBJ2-2,.,TRBV2
TGTGCCAGCAGCGCGTCGACAGGGGGGTTGTACGAGCAGTACTTC,CASSASTGGLYEQYF,once,TRBJ2-7,TRBD1,TRBV9
TGTGCCTGGAGTAGGGGAGAACATGAGCAGTTCTTC,CAWSRGEHEQFF,few,TRBJ2-1,.,TRBV30
TGTGCCAGTACCGACGGATATGGCTACACCTTC,CASTDGYGYTF,many,TRBJ1-2,.,TRBV27
TGTGCCAGCAGTTTCGGTCAATACAATGAGCAGTTCTTC,CASSFGQYNEQFF,many,TRBJ2-1,.,TRBV28
TGCAGTGCTAGTCAGCTTTTAAAGGACAGGGGGAACACCATATATTTT,CSASQLLKDRGNTIYF,few,TRBJ1-3,TRBD1,TRBV20-1
TGTGCCACCAGTGATTTGACAGCTAACTATGGCTACACCTTC,CATSDLTANYGYTF,.,TRBJ1-2,.,TRBV24-1
TGTGCCAGCAGCTCTGACTCCCCGGAATCGAACAATGAGCAGTTCTTC,CASSSDSPESNNEQFF,many,TRBJ2-1,.,TRBV6-1
TGTGCCAGCAGTGATGGGCTACCGGGGGGCCATGAGCAGTTCTTC,CASSDGLPGGHEQFF,many,TRBJ2-1,.,TRBV2
TGTGCCAGCATTGAGGGCGGGGGCACTGAAGCTTTCTTT,CASIEGGGTEAFF,many,TRBJ1-1,.,TRBV11-3
TGTGCCACCAGTGATTTGGCGGGAGTCCCGGGAGATACGCAGTATTTT,CATSDLAGVPGDTQYF,.,TRBJ2-3,TRBD2,TRBV24-1
TGTGCCAGCAGCCAAGATCCTGGGAAGGGGGCGGAGAAACTGTTTTTT,CASSQDPGKGAEKLFF,many,TRBJ1-4,TRBD1,TRBV4-2
TGTGCCAGCAGCTGGGGGGACGCGGGGGGAAGCACAGATACGCAGTATTTT,CASSWGDAGGSTDTQYF,many,TRBJ2-3,TRBD2,TRBV7-9
TGCAGTGCTAAGTCGGACAAGAACTATGGCTACACCTTC,CSAKSDKNYGYTF,many,TRBJ1-2,.,TRBV20-1
TGTGCCAGCAGTTTCCCCCGCGACAGGGGTCTTTACAATGAGCAGTTCTTC,CASSFPRDRGLYNEQFF,many,TRBJ2-1,TRBD1,TRBV28
TGTGCTAGTGCCGGGGACCTCGACAATGAGCAGTTCTTC,CASAGDLDNEQFF,many,TRBJ2-1,.,TRBV12-5
TGTGCCAGCAGGGGTACGGGAGGGGAGTATGGCTACACCTTC,CASRGTGGEYGYTF,few,TRBJ1-2,.,TRBV6-2/TRBV6-3
TGTGCCGCGGGCGCCAACGTCCTGACTTTC,CAAGANVLTF,.,TRBJ2-6,.,TRBV27
TGTGCCAGCAGGGGGGCTAGGGCTGCGAACTATGGCTACACCTTC,CASRGARAANYGYTF,many,TRBJ1-2,.,TRBV2
TGTGCCTGGAGTCCTCTAGCGGGAGCCGGGGAGCTGTTTTTT,CAWSPLAGAGELFF,many,TRBJ2-2,TRBD2,TRBV30
TGTGCCACCGCAAACAGCAATAGCAATCAGCCCCAGCATTTT,CATANSNSNQPQHF,.,TRBJ1-5,.,TRBV24-1
TGCAGTGCTAGAGATCGTCGGCAGGGGAACTACAATGAGCAGTTCTTC,CSARDRRQGNYNEQFF,many,TRBJ2-1,.,TRBV20-1
TGCGCCAGCAGCCTGGGACAGACCTTGAACACTGAAGCTTTCTTT,CASSLGQTLNTEAFF,many,TRBJ1-1,TRBD1,TRBV4-1
TGTGCCAGTAGTATAGATCTGTACTCCATGAACACTGAAGCTTTCTTT,CASSIDLYSMNTEAFF,many,TRBJ1-1,.,TRBV19
TGTGCCAGTCACGACCCCCAGGAGCCGGCGGACTATGGCTACACCTTC,CASHDPQEPADYGYTF,few,TRBJ1-2,.,TRBV19
TGTGCCAGCAGCCACCGAGCCGGCATTTCGAACACCGGGGAGCTGTTTTTT,CASSHRAGISNTGELFF,many,TRBJ2-2,.,TRBV7-2
TGTGCCTGGAAGGGCCCCATCATGAACACTGAAGCTTTCTTT,CAWKGPIMNTEAFF,many,TRBJ1-1,.,TRBV30
TGCAGTGCTAGAGAGGCAGGGGAGTACCAAGAGACCCAGTACTTC,CSAREAGEYQETQYF,many,TRBJ2-5,.,TRBV20-1
TGTGCCAGCAGCTTAACCCCCTTGGACAATGAGCAGTTCTTC,CASSLTPLDNEQFF,many,TRBJ2-1,.,TRBV7-2
TGTGCCAGCAGCCGAGGGGCAGTGGCAGGGGCTAATGAAAAACTGTTTTTT,CASSRGAVAGANEKLFF,.,TRBJ1-4,.,TRBV9
TGTGCCAGCAGATCTCCCTGGGGGGACACCGGGGAGCTGTTTTTT,CASRSPWGDTGELFF,many,TRBJ2-2,.,TRBV28
TGTGCCAGCTCCGGGACAGGGGTGATGATGGCCGGGGAGCTGTTTTTT,CASSGTGVMMAGELFF,few,TRBJ2-2,TRBD1,TRBV6-1
TGTGCCAGCAGCCTAGGGACAGTGGACTCCTACGAGCAGTACTTC,CASSLGTVDSYEQYF,few,TRBJ2-7,TRBD1,TRBV12-3/TRBV12-4
TGTGCCAGCAGTTTAATGAGACAGGGCTACGAGCAGTACTTC,CASSLMRQGYEQYF,many,TRBJ2-7,TRBD1,TRBV12-3/TRBV12-4
TGTGCCACCAGTGAACCGACAGGGGTGTGGAATGAGCAGTTCTTC,CATSEPTGVWNEQFF,many,TRBJ2-1,TRBD1,TRBV24-1
TGTGCCAGCAGCCAACGGGGGGGGGATGAAAAACTGTTTTTT,CASSQRGGDEKLFF,few,TRBJ1-4,.,TRBV3-1
TGCGCCAGCAGTGAGGGACAGGATAATTCACCCCTCCACTTT,CASSEGQDNSPLHF,many,TRBJ1-6,TRBD1,TRBV10-1
TGTGCCAGCAGGAGACTAGCGGGAGGGCCAAGTGAGCAGTTCTTC,CASRRLAGGPSEQFF,many,TRBJ2-1,TRBD2,TRBV6-2/TRBV6-3
TGTGCCATCAGTGAGTCGTCCGATACGCAGTATTTT,CAISESSDTQYF,once,TRBJ2-3,.,TRBV10-3
TGTGCCAGCAACCCGGGGGACAGGTCCTACGAGCAGTACTTC,CASNPGDRSYEQYF,many,TRBJ2-7,TRBD1,TRBV28
TGCAGTGCTAGAGCCGAGGTAGGACCTTCGGACGAGCAGTACTTC,CSARAEVGPSDEQYF,many,TRBJ2-7,.,TRBV20-1
TGTGCCAGCAGCCTTGGACAGCCAGGCGAGCAGTACTTC,CASSLGQPGEQYF,few,TRBJ2-7,.,TRBV5-4
TGTGCCAGCAGTTTATCGCCCCTGGGAGATGGCTACACCTTC,CASSLSPLGDGYTF,many,TRBJ1-2,.,TRBV27
TGTGCCAGCAGTTTTTCCGGGACAGACATTCAGTACTTC,CASSFSGTDIQYF,.,TRBJ2-4,TRBD1,TRBV6-9
TGCAGTGCCAAGGGACTAGCGGGAGGGCCCTACAATGAGCAGTTCTTC,CSAKGLAGGPYNEQFF,many,TRBJ2-1,TRBD2,TRBV20-1
TGTGCCAGCAGCTTACCAACCCACAAGAGGACAGGGAAAGAGACCCAGTACTTC,CASSLPTHKRTGKETQYF,many,TRBJ2-5,TRBD1,TRBV7-6
TGTGCCACCAGTACGGGAGGCGTCCAAGAGACCCAGTACTTC,CATSTGGVQETQYF,many,TRBJ2-5,TRBD2,TRBV24-1
TGCAGTGCGGTTCCTAGCGGGAGAATAGATACGCAGTATTTT,CSAVPSGRIDTQYF,many,TRBJ2-3,TRBD2,TRBV20-1
TGTGCCACCAGCAGACAGGGGGCTGTCTATGGCTACACCTTC,CATSRQGAVYGYTF,.,TRBJ1-2,TRBD1,TRBV15